Each of the 32 T cell receptor beta chains below was sequenced from the same sample in a study of blood T cell repertoires in COVID-19. Method: immunoSEQ multiplex PCR; TCRdb's copy keeps in-frame clones and lacks some. The sample consists of approximately 150,000 clones, 75% to 90% of them appearing once. Sequenced: peripheral blood. The receptors shown here come from a man aged 50-60 years who had recovered from COVID-19.

The V and J genes are TRBV30 and TRBJ1-2, with D perhaps TRBD1 (5 bases). The germline gives CDR1 GTSNPN, CDR2 SVGIG (reference sequence). Trimming pared 0 bases from V and 8 bases from J, leaving 16 bases between. CDR3 length equals 14 residues. The CDR3: CAWSVGQVVGGYTF. The CDR3 DNA reads TGTGCCTGGAGTGTGGGGCAGGTGGTTGGAGGCTACACCTTC.

The chain carries TRBV4-3 and TRBJ1-4; 9 nucleotides align to TRBD1. Per germline, CDR1 LGHNA and CDR2 YSLEER. V lost 0 bases to trimming and J lost 2 bases; unmatched junction nucleotides: 16. CDR3 size: 21 residues. The CDR3 DNA is TGCGCCAGCAGCCAAGATCTAATTGGGACAGGGAGATCTGCTACTAATGAAAAACTGTTTTTT. Translated: CASSQDLIGTGRSATNEKLFF.

This clone was counted a few times. The chain has TRBV7-2 and TRBJ2-5, with a weak D call TRBD1 (6 bases). Per the germline V gene, CDR1 is SGHTA and CDR2 is FQGNSA. CDR3 size: 13 residues. The V gene lost 4 bases and the J gene lost 5 bases, with 11 bases spanning the gap. The CDR3 DNA follows: TGTGCCAGCAGCTCTCAGGGGTGGGAGACCCAGTACTTC. Amino acid sequence: CASSSQGWETQYF.

The chain is built from TRBV6-2 or TRBV6-3 and TRBJ1-2, with TRBD1 matching 9 bases. This CDR3 is 16 amino acids long. The V segment lost 6 bases and the J segment 13 bases; nucleotides outside the gene matches: 21. In germline, CDR1 is MNHEY, CDR2 SVGEGT. The chain's CDR3 is CASSPNYGGTGYLGTF. CDR3 nucleotide sequence: TGTGCCAGCAGCCCAAATTACGGGGGGACAGGGTATTTAGGCACCTTC.

The genes are TRBV27 and TRBJ2-7, with TRBD1 matching over 12 bases. CDR3 length equals 16 residues. The V segment lost 4 bases and the J segment 6 bases; nucleotides outside the gene matches: 10. Germline assignment: CDR1 MNHEY and CDR2 SMNVEV (reference sequence). The CDR3 bases are TGTGCCAGCAGTTGGAGAGTCGGGACAGGGGGCGGCGAGCAGTACTTC. Its protein product is CASSWRVGTGGGEQYF.

This chain joins TRBV5-1 and TRBJ1-2, with D tentatively TRBD1 (6 bases). CDR1 SGHRS and CDR2 YFSETQ come from the germline V gene. The CDR3 runs to 14 residues. Trimming cost V 3 bases and J 6 bases, with 15 bases left between them. The DNA for the CDR3 is TGCGCCAGCAGCTCGGTAGGGGGGGCTGATGGCTACACCTTC. Its protein product is CASSSVGGADGYTF.

The genes are TRBV3-1 (or the pseudogene TRBV3-2) and TRBJ1-4; 10 positions agree with TRBD1. The CDR3 has 18 residues. CDR1 is LGHDT and CDR2 is YNNKEL in the germline V gene (reference sequence). With V trimmed by 2 bases and J by 6 bases, 12 bases remained unmatched. In DNA, the CDR3 is TGTGCCAGCAGCCAACCGGGACAGGGGCGAGGAAGGGATGAAAAACTGTTTTTT. It encodes CASSQPGQGRGRDEKLFF.

The J gene is TRBJ2-3, the V gene TRBV5-4; D may be TRBD1 (5 bases). CDR3 length equals 15 residues. Trimming took off 0 bases at V and 0 bases at J, with 8 bases between the two ends. Germline CDR1 and CDR2: SGHNT and YYREEE (reference sequence). CDR3 sequence reads: CASSLEGPSTDTQYF. For the CDR3, the DNA is TGTGCCAGCAGCTTGGAGGGGCCGAGCACAGATACGCAGTATTTT.

The chain is built from TRBV18 and TRBJ1-3; D remains ambiguous. The germline V gene has CDR1 KGHSH and CDR2 LQKENI. V lost 7 bases, J lost 0 bases, and 25 bases lay in between. The CDR3 length is 19 residues. CDR3 bases: TGTGCCAGCTACTCACCGAGTCGCGGCAGTAAAAGCTCTGGAAACACCATATATTTT. Translated, it gives CASYSPSRGSKSSGNTIYF. Supplemented by reference TRBV18 and TRBJ1-3, the full variable domain reads NAGVMQNPRHLVRRRGQEARLRCSPMKGHSHVYWYRQLPEEGLKFMVYLQKENIIDESGMPKERFSAEFPKEGPSILRIQQVVRGDSAAYFCASYSPSRGSKSSGNTIYFGEGSWLTVV.

V and J are TRBV5-1 and TRBJ1-1; the D is unclear. Germline CDR1 reads SGHRS; CDR2 reads YFSETQ. The ends were cut back, 4 bases at V and 1 base at J, with 14 bases in the middle. The CDR3 contains 15 residues. The CDR3 nucleotides read TGCGCCAGCAGCCCCAGCCAGGTCACGAACACTGAAGCTTTCTTT. Amino acids: CASSPSQVTNTEAFF. The variable domain in full, completed from reference TRBV5-1 and TRBJ1-1, reads KAGVTQTPRYLIKTRGQQVTLSCSPISGHRSVSWYQQTPGQGLQFLFEYFSETQRNKGNFPGRFSGRQFSNSRSEMNVSTLELGDSALYLCASSPSQVTNTEAFFGQGTRLTVV.

The rearrangement joins TRBV12-5 to TRBJ2-7; 9 positions agree with TRBD1. The trim removed 6 bases at V and 3 bases at J, leaving 9 bases unmatched. Germline CDR1 reads LGHNT; CDR2 reads FRNRAP. CDR3 length: 15 amino acids. CDR3 amino acids: CASGLGQGLFYEQYF. CDR3 coding DNA: TGTGCTAGTGGCCTGGGACAGGGTCTTTTCTACGAGCAGTACTTC.

This rearrangement joins TRBV2 to TRBJ1-5; D remains unclear. The CDR3 contains 13 residues. Trimming took 6 bases from V and 7 from J, leaving 13 bases between them. Germline CDR1 and CDR2: SNHLY and FYNNEI. CDR3 amino acids: CASRGDLAQPQHF. In DNA form, the CDR3 reads TGTGCCAGCAGAGGAGACCTAGCCCAGCCCCAGCATTTT.

A remark on this clone: The same CDR3 arises from other DNA sequences in this sample as well. V and J are TRBV5-1 and TRBJ2-7, with 8 positions matching TRBD1. Germline loops: CDR1 SGHRS, CDR2 YFSETQ. CDR3 length equals 14 residues. V gave up 4 bases and J gave up 2 bases; unmatched junction bases: 5. CDR3 DNA: TGCGCCAGCAGCGGAACAGGGGGAACCTACGAGCAGTACTTC. Amino acid sequence: CASSGTGGTYEQYF.

This chain uses TRBV19 with TRBJ1-3; D unresolved. Germline CDR1 LNHDA, CDR2 SQIVND (reference sequence). Trimming pared 7 bases from V and 0 bases from J, leaving 16 bases between. The CDR3 length is 16 residues. CDR3 bases: TGTGCCAGTACCGCAGGAGGGAAAGCCTCTGGAAACACCATATATTTT. It is translated as CASTAGGKASGNTIYF. Full variable domain (rest looked up from reference TRBV19 and TRBJ1-3): DGGITQSPKYLFRKEGQNVTLSCEQNLNHDAMYWYRQDPGQGLRLIYYSQIVNDFQKGDIAEGYSVSREKKESFPLTVTSAQKNPTAFYLCASTAGGKASGNTIYFGEGSWLTVV.

The rearrangement links TRBV2 to TRBJ2-7, with 11 bases identical to TRBD1. J gave up 7 bases and V 6 bases, and 8 bases lay outside the gene matches. The germline V gene encodes CDR1 SNHLY and CDR2 FYNNEI. The CDR3 length is 14 residues. The CDR3 loop is CASRNGQGAGEQYF. The CDR3 bases are TGTGCCAGCAGAAATGGACAGGGGGCCGGTGAGCAGTACTTC.

The chain is built from TRBV30 and TRBJ2-7; 9 nucleotides match TRBD1. This CDR3 has 14 amino acids. The germline CDR1 and CDR2 sequences are GTSNPN and SVGIG (reference sequence). V lost 2 bases, J lost 7 bases, and 9 bases stayed unmatched. This CDR3 reads CAWSPTGQGREQYF. The CDR3 DNA reads as TGTGCCTGGAGTCCGACGGGACAGGGTCGGGAGCAGTACTTC.

V is TRBV6-6 and J is TRBJ1-5, with 7 nucleotides matching TRBD1. This CDR3 has 13 residues. Germline CDR1 reads MNHNY; CDR2 reads SVGAGI (reference sequence). V was pared by 8 bases and J by 2 bases, with 3 bases of the junction left unmatched. The CDR3 DNA reads TGTGCCAGCCGACAGGGAGGCAATCAGCCCCAGCATTTT. As protein: CASRQGGNQPQHF.

The chain is built from TRBV11-3 and TRBJ2-2, with D unresolved. The ends were cut back, 0 bases at V and 0 bases at J, with 5 bases in the middle. This CDR3 is built from 15 residues. The germline V gene encodes CDR1 SGHNT and CDR2 YENEEA. CDR3 coding DNA: TGTGCCAGCAGCTTAGACGTAACGAACACCGGGGAGCTGTTTTTT. It codes for CASSLDVTNTGELFF. The full variable domain, in which reference TRBV11-3 and TRBJ2-2 provide the parts outside the CDR3, is EAGVVQSPRYKIIEKKQPVAFWCNPISGHNTLYWYLQNLGQGPELLIRYENEEAVDDSQLPKDRFSAERLKGVDSTLKIQPAELGDSAVYLCASSLDVTNTGELFFGEGSRLTVL.

The chain combines TRBV13 with TRBJ2-3; 9 bases fit TRBD2. The V gene's germline CDR1 is PRHDT and CDR2 FYEKMQ (reference sequence). The CDR3 length is 17 residues. The ends lost 2 bases at V and 4 bases at J; junction bases unmatched: 10. DNA for the CDR3: TGTGCCAGCAGCTTAAAGCTCCGGACTAGCGTATCAGATACGCAGTATTTT. This sequence encodes CASSLKLRTSVSDTQYF.

The V call is TRBV27, the J call TRBJ2-1; 9 bases agree with TRBD2. V trimming: 4 bases; J trimming: 0 bases; junction bases outside the gene matches: 4. This CDR3 comprises 16 residues. The germline CDR1 and CDR2 sequences are MNHEY and SMNVEV (reference sequence). CDR3 amino acids: CASSYSGGLSYNEQFF. The CDR3 DNA reads TGTGCCAGCAGTTATAGCGGGGGCCTCTCCTACAATGAGCAGTTCTTC.

The V and J genes are TRBV19 and TRBJ1-2; 7 bases match TRBD1. The CDR3 is 15 residues long. The trim removed 5 bases at V and 1 base at J, leaving 7 bases unmatched. CDR1 and CDR2 (germline): LNHDA, SQIVND (reference sequence). The CDR3 reads CASSSFGDSNYGYTF. CDR3 bases: TGTGCCAGTAGTTCGTTTGGGGACAGTAACTATGGCTACACCTTC.

V and J are TRBV7-2 and TRBJ2-5, with a weak D call TRBD1 (6 bases). From germline, CDR1 is SGHTA and CDR2 FQGNSA. This CDR3 has 17 residues. The V gene lost 0 bases and the J gene lost 5 bases, with 19 bases spanning the gap. The DNA of the CDR3 is TGTGCCAGCAGCTTAGCCGGAGTTACAGGGTCCAGGGAGACCCAGTACTTC. Its translation is CASSLAGVTGSRETQYF.

The chain has TRBV6-5 and TRBJ2-3; 8 bases are a match to TRBD1. V trimming: 2 bases; J trimming: 4 bases; junction bases outside the gene matches: 5. This CDR3 is 15 amino acids long. Germline CDR1 MNHEY, CDR2 SVGAGI. This chain's CDR3 is CASSYRGRGPDTQYF. CDR3 coding DNA: TGTGCCAGCAGTTACCGGGGCAGGGGGCCAGATACGCAGTATTTT.

The V and J genes are TRBV19 and TRBJ2-5, with D possibly TRBD2 on 5 matching bases. The V and J ends lost 6 bases and 2 bases respectively, with 10 bases between them. Germline CDR1 is LNHDA and CDR2 is SQIVND (reference sequence). The CDR3 runs to 13 residues. The CDR3 is CASSPRGQETQYF. DNA for the CDR3: TGTGCCAGTAGCCCCCGGGGACAAGAGACCCAGTACTTC.

The CDR3 DNA reads as TGTGCCAGCAGGAGCCCAGGGCCAAATGAGCAGTTCTTC. It codes for CASRSPGPNEQFF. This chain joins TRBV27 and TRBJ2-1; D perhaps matches TRBD1 (5 bases). The germline V gene has CDR1 MNHEY and CDR2 SMNVEV (reference sequence). The CDR3 loop spans 13 amino acids. Trimming stripped 6 bases from V and 7 bases from J, with 13 bases between.

The V and J genes are TRBV29-1 and TRBJ1-4; possible D gene TRBD1, 6 bases. Germline V gene data show CDR1 as SQVTM and CDR2 as ANQGSEA. This CDR3 has 14 residues. V dropped 7 bases and J dropped 8 bases, with 20 bases sitting between them. The DNA of the CDR3 is TGCAGCGCGACCCAAGGGACAACAGACGAAAAACTGTTTTTT. Protein product: CSATQGTTDEKLFF.

A few counts support this clone. This chain joins TRBV6-6 and TRBJ2-7, with TRBD2 matching 10 bases. The germline V gene has CDR1 MNHNY and CDR2 SVGAGI (reference sequence). The length of the CDR3 is 14 residues. The V gene end was trimmed by 6 bases and the J gene end by 6 bases; junction bases not matched to a gene: 8. CDR3 amino acids: CASSPGTSVIEQYF. CDR3 DNA: TGTGCCAGCAGCCCCGGGACTAGCGTGATCGAGCAGTACTTC.

This clone was seen only a few times. CDR3: CASSLTSGSNQPQHF. The CDR3 DNA is TGTGCCAGCAGCCTAACCTCGGGGAGCAATCAGCCCCAGCATTTT. V gene TRBV7-2 combines with J gene TRBJ1-5; no definite D call. The CDR3 length is 15 residues. Germline values: CDR1 SGHTA, CDR2 FQGNSA. The germline V and J ends were trimmed by 5 bases and 1 base, with 12 bases remaining between them.

V is TRBV25-1 and J is TRBJ1-3, with 7 bases identical to TRBD1. J was trimmed by 0 bases and V by 4 bases; bases with no gene match: 6. The CDR3 length is 16 residues. Germline-derived CDR1 and CDR2 are MGHDK and SYGVNS. DNA for the CDR3: TGTGCCAGCAGTGGGGGACAGCTTTACTCTGGAAACACCATATATTTT. Translating gives CASSGGQLYSGNTIYF.

The chain carries TRBV10-3 and TRBJ2-3; TRBD1 aligns across 8 bases. Germline assignment: CDR1 ENHRY and CDR2 SYGVKD. This CDR3 comprises 14 residues. V was clipped by 7 bases and J by 1 base; unmatched bases: 4. The CDR3 sequence is CAINGQGGTDTQYF. The CDR3 coding sequence is TGTGCCATCAATGGACAGGGTGGCACAGATACGCAGTATTTT.

The chain combines TRBV2 with TRBJ1-5; no firm D call. The CDR3 contains 12 residues. V lost 5 bases and J lost 5, with 7 bases in between. From germline, CDR1 is SNHLY and CDR2 FYNNEI. CDR3 amino acids: CASSPVHQPQHF. The CDR3 DNA reads as TGTGCCAGCAGTCCTGTCCATCAGCCCCAGCATTTT.

The genes are TRBV6-5 and TRBJ2-7; 7 bases agree with TRBD1. The V gene end was trimmed by 5 bases and the J gene end by 3 bases; junction bases not matched to a gene: 1. Germline CDR1 MNHEY, CDR2 SVGAGI. The CDR3 runs 12 residues. The chain's CDR3 is CASSRQGYEQYF. The CDR3 bases are TGTGCCAGCAGTCGACAGGGCTACGAGCAGTACTTC.